These 7 T cell receptor beta chains came from one sample sequenced in a study of T-cell reconstitution after alpha-beta-depleted transplantation in children. Molecular barcoding with unique molecular identifiers was used for the TCRbeta library. TCRdb re-called the PCR reads through MiXCR, storing one row per CDR3 protein. Altogether around 500,000 distinct CDR3 sequences are present, approximately 22% being singletons, with the ten largest covering roughly an eighth. The input for sequencing was PBMCs, mostly from graft donor cells, taken 360 days after TCRalphabeta/CD19-depleted stem cell transplant. These receptors were obtained from a boy younger than two who had a stem cell transplant for acute myeloid leukemia, so the T cells may come from the graft donor.

This clonotype was detected a few times. J is TRBJ2-7 and V is TRBV5-1; tentative D call: TRBD2 (6 bases). From germline, CDR1 is SGHRS and CDR2 YFSETQ. This CDR3 has 15 residues. V lost 4 bases and J lost 4, with 18 bases in between. The CDR3 bases are TGCGCCAGCAGCGAAGGGACTCCTGATCTTTACGAGCAGTACGTC. As protein: CASSEGTPDLYEQYV.

This clonotype was seen at least ten times. The chain has TRBV20-1 and TRBJ2-1, with TRBD1 as a possible D gene (5 bases). The germline V and J ends were trimmed by 1 base and 0 bases, with 13 bases remaining between them. Germline CDR1 DFQATT, CDR2 SNEGSKA (reference sequence). This CDR3 region has 16 residues. The CDR3 DNA reads as TGCAGTGCTAGAGGGGGCGGCTACTTCTCCTACAATGAGCAGTTCTTC. Translation: CSARGGGYFSYNEQFF.

V and J are TRBV15 and TRBJ2-6; D is unclear. Germline assignment: CDR1 LNHNV and CDR2 YYDKDF (reference sequence). The V end was cut by 5 bases, the J end by 4 bases, with 15 bases between. CDR3 length equals 16 residues. The CDR3: CATSQRSRSGANVLTF. In nucleotides, the CDR3 is TGTGCCACCAGCCAGAGATCCCGGTCCGGGGCCAACGTCCTGACTTTC.

The chain uses TRBV20-1 and TRBJ2-3; no definite D call. Germline-derived CDR1 and CDR2 are DFQATT and SNEGSKA (reference sequence). V lost 3 bases and J 4 bases, leaving 8 bases between the germline ends. CDR3 length equals 12 residues. CDR3 protein: CSARAGSDTQYF. The CDR3 DNA reads as TGCAGTGCTAGGGCTGGATCAGATACGCAGTATTTT.

This clonotype was recorded at least ten times. This chain links TRBV5-1 with TRBJ2-1, with D unresolved. The V gene lost 0 bases and the J gene lost 7 bases, with 17 bases spanning the gap. The germline CDR1 and CDR2 sequences are SGHRS and YFSETQ. The CDR3 runs to 16 residues. The DNA for the CDR3 is TGCGCCAGCAGCTTGGCAAGGGCTACGATCTTTAATGAGCAGTTCTTC. Translation gives CASSLARATIFNEQFF.

The chain has TRBV7-8 and TRBJ2-1; 7 nucleotides agree with TRBD2. CDR1 and CDR2 from the germline V gene are SGHVS and FQNEAQ. V gave up 5 bases and J gave up 5 bases; unmatched junction bases: 15. The CDR3 is 17 amino acids. CDR3: CASSQRAGVAGHNEQFF. The CDR3 region has the DNA TGTGCCAGCAGCCAGAGGGCGGGGGTGGCGGGTCACAATGAGCAGTTCTTC.

This clonotype has more than one count but fewer than ten. The J gene is TRBJ2-7, the V gene TRBV20-1, with a weak D call TRBD1 (6 bases). CDR3 size: 14 residues. CDR1 DFQATT and CDR2 SNEGSKA come from the germline V gene (reference sequence). Trimming took off 3 bases at V and 4 bases at J, with 16 bases between the two ends. CDR3 nucleotides: TGCAGTGCTAGTAAAGCAGGGGAAGCTTACGAGCAGTACTTC. It is translated as CSASKAGEAYEQYF.